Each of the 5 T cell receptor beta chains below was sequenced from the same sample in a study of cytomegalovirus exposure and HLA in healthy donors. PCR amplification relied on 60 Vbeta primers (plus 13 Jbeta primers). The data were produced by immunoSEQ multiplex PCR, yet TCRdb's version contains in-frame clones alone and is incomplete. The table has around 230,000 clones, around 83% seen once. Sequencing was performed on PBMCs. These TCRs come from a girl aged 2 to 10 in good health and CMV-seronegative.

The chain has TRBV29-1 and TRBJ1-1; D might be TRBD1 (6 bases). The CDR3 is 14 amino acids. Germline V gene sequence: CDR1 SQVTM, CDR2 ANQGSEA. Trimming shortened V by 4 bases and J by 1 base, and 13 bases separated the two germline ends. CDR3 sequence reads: CSVVIRQANTEAFF. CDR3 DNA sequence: TGCAGCGTTGTAATAAGACAGGCGAACACTGAAGCTTTCTTT.

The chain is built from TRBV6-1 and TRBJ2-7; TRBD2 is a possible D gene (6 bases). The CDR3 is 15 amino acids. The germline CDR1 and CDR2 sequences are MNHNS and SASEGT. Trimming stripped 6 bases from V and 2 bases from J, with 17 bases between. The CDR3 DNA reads TGTGCCAGCAGGGGGAGGACGGTCCTTACCTACGAGCAGTACTTC. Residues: CASRGRTVLTYEQYF.

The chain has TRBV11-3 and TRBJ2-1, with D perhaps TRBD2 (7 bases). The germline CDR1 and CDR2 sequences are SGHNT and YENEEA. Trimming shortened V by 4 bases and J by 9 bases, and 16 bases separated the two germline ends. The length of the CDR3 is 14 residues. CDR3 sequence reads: CASSSGGPGIEQFF. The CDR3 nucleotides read TGTGCCAGCAGCTCGGGGGGCCCTGGTATTGAGCAGTTCTTC. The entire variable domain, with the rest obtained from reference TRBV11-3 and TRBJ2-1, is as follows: EAGVVQSPRYKIIEKKQPVAFWCNPISGHNTLYWYLQNLGQGPELLIRYENEEAVDDSQLPKDRFSAERLKGVDSTLKIQPAELGDSAVYLCASSSGGPGIEQFFGPGTRLTVL.

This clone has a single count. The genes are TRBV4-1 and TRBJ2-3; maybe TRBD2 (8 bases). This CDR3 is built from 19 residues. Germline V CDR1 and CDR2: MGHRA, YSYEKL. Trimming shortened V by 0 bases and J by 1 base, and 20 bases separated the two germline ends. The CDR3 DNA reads TGCGCCAGCAGCCAAGATTGGTCGCGCGGGGGGACAGGCACAGATACGCAGTATTTT. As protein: CASSQDWSRGGTGTDTQYF.

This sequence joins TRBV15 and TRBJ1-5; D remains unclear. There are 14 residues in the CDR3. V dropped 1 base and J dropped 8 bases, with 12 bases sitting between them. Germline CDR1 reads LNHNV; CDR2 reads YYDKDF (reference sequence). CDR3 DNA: TGTGCCACCAGCAGAGGGGCCAGAAATGAGCCCCAGCATTTT. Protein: CATSRGARNEPQHF.